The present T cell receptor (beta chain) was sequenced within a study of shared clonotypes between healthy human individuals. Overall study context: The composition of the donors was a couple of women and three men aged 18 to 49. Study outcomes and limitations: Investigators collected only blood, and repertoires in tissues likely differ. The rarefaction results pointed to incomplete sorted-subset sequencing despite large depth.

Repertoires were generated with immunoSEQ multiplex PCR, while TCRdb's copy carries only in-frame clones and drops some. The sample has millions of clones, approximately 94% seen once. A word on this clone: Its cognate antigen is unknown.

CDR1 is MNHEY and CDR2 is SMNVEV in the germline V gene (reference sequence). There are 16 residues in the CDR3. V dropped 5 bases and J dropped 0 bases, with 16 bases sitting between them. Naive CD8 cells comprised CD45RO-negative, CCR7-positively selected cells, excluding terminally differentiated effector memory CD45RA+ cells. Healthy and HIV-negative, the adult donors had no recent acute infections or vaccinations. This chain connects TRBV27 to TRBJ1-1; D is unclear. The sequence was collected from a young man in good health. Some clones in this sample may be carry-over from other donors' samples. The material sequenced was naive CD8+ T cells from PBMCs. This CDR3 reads CASSPPPWQLNTEAFF. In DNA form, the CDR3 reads TGTGCCAGCAGTCCACCACCCTGGCAGCTGAACACTGAAGCTTTCTTT.